The subject of this entry is one TCR beta chain. This sample is part of a study of blood T cell repertoires in COVID-19. This CDR3 region has 15 residues. Germline V CDR1 and CDR2: LNHDA, SQIVND (reference sequence). V lost 6 bases and J 0 bases, leaving 14 bases between the germline ends. Libraries were prepared by immunoSEQ multiplex PCR; TCRdb keeps only in-frame clonotypes and omits some of them. The repertoire holds about 240,000 clones, with 75% to 90% as singletons. The chain carries TRBV19 and TRBJ1-1; a weak D match, TRBD1 (5 bases). The sequence came from a man in his 60s who had recovered from COVID-19. Source material: peripheral blood. The CDR3 loop reads CASRGPDILNTEAFF. The CDR3 nucleotides read TGTGCCAGTAGGGGGCCAGACATCTTGAACACTGAAGCTTTCTTT.